This T cell receptor beta chain originates from a study of control samples from healthy donors and cancer patients. The method was immunoSEQ multiplex PCR; TCRdb's version includes in-frame clones alone and lacks a portion of them. The table shows 250,000 to 300,000 clones, with 82% occurring only once. This CDR3 spans 15 amino acids. Germline V gene sequence: CDR1 SNHLY, CDR2 FYNNEI. V shed 2 bases, J shed 8 bases, and the junction held 4 bases outside the gene matches. This clonotype was obtained from a woman in her fifties or sixties with lung cancer. The chain is built from TRBV2 and TRBJ2-1; 12 nucleotides agree with TRBD2. The sequencing input was PBMCs. The CDR3, as DNA: TGTGCCAGCAGTGAACTAGCGGGAGGGTTTGATGAGCAGTTCTTC. Its translation: CASSELAGGFDEQFF.